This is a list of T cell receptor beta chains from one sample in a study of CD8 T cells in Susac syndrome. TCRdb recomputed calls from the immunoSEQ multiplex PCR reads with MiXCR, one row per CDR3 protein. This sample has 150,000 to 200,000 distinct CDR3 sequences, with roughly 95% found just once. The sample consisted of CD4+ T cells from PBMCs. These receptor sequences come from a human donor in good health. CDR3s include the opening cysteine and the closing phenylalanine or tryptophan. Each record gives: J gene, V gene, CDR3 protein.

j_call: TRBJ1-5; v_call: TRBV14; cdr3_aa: CASSQDRGAQHF
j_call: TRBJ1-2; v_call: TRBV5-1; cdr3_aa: CASSLDGTDFGYTF
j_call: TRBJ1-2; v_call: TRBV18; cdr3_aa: CASWGDTLNYGYTF
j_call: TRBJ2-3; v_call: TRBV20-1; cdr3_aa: CSALRAGDDTDTQYF
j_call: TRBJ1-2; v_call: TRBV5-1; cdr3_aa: CASSPNRGGYTF
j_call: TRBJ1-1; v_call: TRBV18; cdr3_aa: CASSPPDRREAFF
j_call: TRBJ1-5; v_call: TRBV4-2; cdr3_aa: CASSQGTRENQPQHF
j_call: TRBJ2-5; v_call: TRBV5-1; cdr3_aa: CASSMGVEETQYF
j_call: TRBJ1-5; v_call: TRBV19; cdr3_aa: CASSMTGYNQPQHF
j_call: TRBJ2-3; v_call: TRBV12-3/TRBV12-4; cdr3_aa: CASSRGTSGRLDTQYF
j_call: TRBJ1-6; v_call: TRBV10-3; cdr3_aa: CAIREGTVLNSPLHF
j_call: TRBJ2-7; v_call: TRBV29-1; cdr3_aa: CSAVDRETYEQYF
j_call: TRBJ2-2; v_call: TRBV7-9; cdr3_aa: CASSLAVPNTGELFF
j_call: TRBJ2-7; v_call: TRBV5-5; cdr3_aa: CASSLEFRRVTYEQYF
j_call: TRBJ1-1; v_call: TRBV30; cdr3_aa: CVWRNRVTEAFF
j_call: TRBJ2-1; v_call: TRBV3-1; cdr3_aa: CASSQETTGYYNEQFF
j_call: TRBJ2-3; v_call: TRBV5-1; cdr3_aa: CASSSGQSHTDTQYF
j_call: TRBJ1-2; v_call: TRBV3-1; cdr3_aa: CASSPSAGGGLYGYTF
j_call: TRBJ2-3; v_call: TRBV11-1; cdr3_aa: CASSLASSGDTQYF
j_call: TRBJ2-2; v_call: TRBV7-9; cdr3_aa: CASSFKGEKAGELFF
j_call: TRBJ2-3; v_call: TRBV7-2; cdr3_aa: CASSFTRLFLSTDTQYF
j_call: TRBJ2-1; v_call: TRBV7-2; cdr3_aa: CASSFRQGAMGQFF
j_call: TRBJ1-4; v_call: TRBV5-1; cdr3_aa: CASSEVEIGEKLFF
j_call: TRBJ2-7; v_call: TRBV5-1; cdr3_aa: CASSLTGEIEQYF
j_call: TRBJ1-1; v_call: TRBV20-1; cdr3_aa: CSASTPESMNTEAFF
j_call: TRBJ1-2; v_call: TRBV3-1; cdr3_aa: CASSQGLLYGYTF
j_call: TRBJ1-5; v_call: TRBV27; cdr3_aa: CASSFTGGQGARQPQHF
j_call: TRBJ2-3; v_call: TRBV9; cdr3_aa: CASSVAVRNTDTQYF
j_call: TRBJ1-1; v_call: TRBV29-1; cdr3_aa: CSVAKQGDVAEAFF
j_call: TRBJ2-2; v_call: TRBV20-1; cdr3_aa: CSARDLERGAGELFF
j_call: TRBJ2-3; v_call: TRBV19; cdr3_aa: CASSASGGRTQYF
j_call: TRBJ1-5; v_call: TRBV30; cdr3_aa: CAWTSRDTVFNQPQHF
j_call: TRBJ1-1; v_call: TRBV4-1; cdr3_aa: CASSQDAFGGTEAFF
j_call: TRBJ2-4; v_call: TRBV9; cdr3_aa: CASSQDNIQYF
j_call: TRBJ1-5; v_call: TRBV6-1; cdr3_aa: CASSTSGVRGNQPQHF